The 26 T cell receptor beta chains given below trace back to one sample, sequenced in a study of T cell changes during pregnancy in multiple sclerosis. Sequencing used immunoSEQ multiplex PCR; TCRdb keeps in-frame clones, though not all of them. The data contain 79,000 or so clones, less than 95% of them singletons. The sample was peripheral blood, taken in the first trimester of pregnancy. The receptors shown here come from a female donor in good health, enrolled as a control in a pregnancy study.

The sample holds one count of this clone. The CDR3 DNA follows: TGTGCCAGCAGCTTAGAAGCCAATCAGCCCCAGCATTTT. Residues: CASSLEANQPQHF. The J gene is TRBJ1-5, the V gene TRBV7-2; D is undetermined. The CDR3 is 13 amino acids. Germline-derived CDR1 and CDR2 are SGHTA and FQGNSA. The V and J ends lost 1 base and 3 bases respectively, with 4 bases between them.

By frequency in the sample, this clone is medium-sized (0.01 to 0.1%). The chain has TRBV5-4 and TRBJ1-2, with D possibly matching TRBD1 (6 bases). This CDR3 has 13 amino acids. Trimming took off 0 bases at V and 6 bases at J, with 9 bases between the two ends. Germline values: CDR1 SGHNT, CDR2 YYREEE (reference sequence). The CDR3 region is CASSLAGVNGYTF. The CDR3 region has the DNA TGTGCCAGCAGCTTGGCAGGGGTTAATGGCTACACCTTC.

This sequence joins TRBV7-8 and TRBJ2-3, with TRBD2 as a possible D gene (6 bases). V was pared by 6 bases and J by 0 bases, with 16 bases between. The V gene's germline CDR1 is SGHVS and CDR2 FQNEAQ. The CDR3 is made up of 16 amino acids. The CDR3 nucleotides are TGTGCCAGCAGATACATGGCGGGAACTAGCACAGATACGCAGTATTTT. Its protein is CASRYMAGTSTDTQYF. The entire variable domain, with the rest obtained from reference TRBV7-8 and TRBJ2-3, is as follows: GAGVSQSPRYKVAKRGQDVALRCDPISGHVSLFWYQQALGQGPEFLTYFQNEAQLDKSGLPSDRFFAERPEGSVSTLKIQRTQQEDSAVYLCASRYMAGTSTDTQYFGPGTRLTVL.

The chain uses TRBV18 and TRBJ2-7; a possible D gene is TRBD2 (5 bases). With 8 bases removed from V and 0 bases from J, the gap between germline ends came to 8 bases. Germline V CDR1 and CDR2: KGHSH, LQKENI. This CDR3 has 12 residues. DNA of the CDR3: TGTGCCAGCCACGGGGTCTCCTACGAGCAGTACTTC. This sequence encodes CASHGVSYEQYF. The variable domain in full, with the rest retrieved from reference TRBV18 and TRBJ2-7, is NAGVMQNPRHLVRRRGQEARLRCSPMKGHSHVYWYRQLPEEGLKFMVYLQKENIIDESGMPKERFSAEFPKEGPSILRIQQVVRGDSAAYFCASHGVSYEQYFGPGTRLTVT.

The table lists this clone with a few counts. V gene TRBV7-3 combines with J gene TRBJ2-2; a possible D gene is TRBD1 (6 bases). Trimming removed 5 bases from V and 2 bases from J, with 15 bases in between. The CDR3 runs 16 residues. Germline V gene sequence: CDR1 SGHTA, CDR2 FQGTGA. The CDR3 loop is CASSPSGTLNTGELFF. For the CDR3, the DNA is TGTGCCAGCAGCCCGTCCGGGACACTAAACACCGGGGAGCTGTTTTTT.

The chain carries TRBV7-6 and TRBJ2-3; TRBD2 matches at 7 bases. Trimming cost V 3 bases and J 3 bases; bases outside gene matches: 3. CDR1 and CDR2 from the germline V gene are SGHVS and FNYEAQ. The CDR3 length is 14 residues. In DNA form, the CDR3 reads TGTGCCAGCAGCTTTGGGAGGGTTACAGATACGCAGTATTTT. Amino acids: CASSFGRVTDTQYF. The variable domain in full, with the rest retrieved from reference TRBV7-6 and TRBJ2-3, is GAGVSQSPRYKVTKRGQDVALRCDPISGHVSLYWYRQALGQGPEFLTYFNYEAQQDKSGLPNDRFSAERPEGSISTLTIQRTEQRDSAMYRCASSFGRVTDTQYFGPGTRLTVL.

The chain uses TRBV9 and TRBJ1-3; D unclear. Germline assignment: CDR1 SGDLS and CDR2 YYNGEE. The CDR3 contains 16 residues. V was trimmed by 2 bases and J by 0 bases, leaving 12 bases between them. In DNA form, the CDR3 reads TGTGCCAGCAGCGTGTCCGGGGAGGGCTCTGGAAACACCATATATTTT. The encoded protein is CASSVSGEGSGNTIYF.

The genes are TRBV18 and TRBJ2-6, with 8 bases lining up with TRBD1. V was pared by 3 bases and J by 4 bases, with 8 bases of the junction left unmatched. CDR1 and CDR2 (germline): KGHSH, LQKENI. This CDR3 is built from 17 residues. CDR3 amino acids: CASSPGQGGAGANVLTF. The CDR3 DNA sequence: TGTGCCAGCTCACCTGGACAGGGTGGAGCCGGGGCCAACGTCCTGACTTTC.

The chain couples TRBV19 to TRBJ1-6, with D hard to call. Trimming shortened V by 1 base and J by 9 bases, and 10 bases separated the two germline ends. This CDR3 has 14 residues. Looked up from germline, CDR1 is LNHDA and CDR2 is SQIVND (reference sequence). DNA for the CDR3: TGTGCCAGTAGTATAGGAGGGAACGGTTCACCCCTCCACTTT. This codes for CASSIGGNGSPLHF.

The rearrangement uses TRBV4-3 and TRBJ2-1, with TRBD2 identical over 8 bases. Germline V lookup: CDR1 LGHNA, CDR2 YSLEER. The CDR3 contains 18 residues. V was clipped by 0 bases and J by 7 bases; unmatched bases: 14. The CDR3 spells CASSQETGGLSWGNEQFF. CDR3 in DNA: TGCGCCAGCAGCCAAGAGACGGGGGGGCTCTCCTGGGGGAATGAGCAGTTCTTC.

V usage is TRBV29-1 and J usage is TRBJ1-1; 12 nucleotides line up with TRBD1. Germline V gives CDR1 SQVTM, CDR2 ANQGSEA. The CDR3 sequence is 12 residues long. V lost 7 bases and J lost 10; bases outside the gene matches: 7. CDR3 nucleotide sequence: TGCAGCGATGAGGGGACAGGGGGCTTAGCTTTCTTT. Residues: CSDEGTGGLAFF.

This sequence joins TRBV15 and TRBJ2-3; D is ambiguous. This CDR3 region has 12 residues. In germline, CDR1 is LNHNV, CDR2 YYDKDF (reference sequence). The germline V and J ends were trimmed by 5 bases and 6 bases, with 9 bases remaining between them. The CDR3 spells CATSLMRDTQYF. The CDR3 coding sequence is TGTGCCACCAGCCTTATGAGGGATACGCAGTATTTT.

This clone showed up just once. The chain has TRBV19 and TRBJ2-3, with D perhaps matching TRBD1 (6 bases). The CDR3 is 15 residues long. The germline V gene has CDR1 LNHDA and CDR2 SQIVND (reference sequence). V lost 2 bases to trimming and J lost 2 bases, with 11 bases between them. The DNA of the CDR3 is TGTGCCAGTAGTATAAGGGACACCCCCACAGATACGCAGTATTTT. Its protein is CASSIRDTPTDTQYF.

The gene calls are TRBV7-9 and TRBJ2-7; tentatively, D is TRBD2 (5 bases). The CDR3 length is 12 residues. Germline V gene lookup returns CDR1 SEHNR and CDR2 FQNEAQ (reference sequence). Trimming removed 3 bases at V and 2 bases at J, with 5 bases between. The CDR3 reads CASSLGAYEQYF. The CDR3 bases are TGTGCCAGCAGCTTGGGAGCCTACGAGCAGTACTTC.

The chain uses TRBV6-4 and TRBJ2-2, with 10 bases matching TRBD1. There are 15 residues in the CDR3. The V gene end was trimmed by 4 bases and the J gene end by 5 bases; junction bases not matched to a gene: 4. CDR1 MRHNA and CDR2 SNTAGT come from the germline V gene. The CDR3 here is CASSAGTGETGELFF. The CDR3, as DNA: TGTGCCAGCAGTGCTGGGACAGGGGAAACCGGGGAGCTGTTTTTT.

Written as DNA, the CDR3 is TGCGCCAGCAGCCAAGGAGTACAGGGGGGCTTGGAGCAGTACTTC. Translating it yields CASSQGVQGGLEQYF. The J gene is TRBJ2-7, the V gene TRBV4-1; the match to TRBD1 covers 8 bases. CDR1 and CDR2 from the germline V gene are MGHRA and YSYEKL. V lost 1 base to trimming and J lost 7 bases; unmatched junction nucleotides: 9. CDR3 size: 15 residues.

This clone appeared a few times. The chain recombines TRBV15 with TRBJ1-2, with 9 bases identical to TRBD1. After removal of 1 base from V and 7 bases from J, the junction contained 7 bases not matched to a gene. The CDR3 runs to 15 residues. Germline V gene lookup returns CDR1 LNHNV and CDR2 YYDKDF (reference sequence). The CDR3: CATSRGGQGLGGYTF. In DNA form, the CDR3 reads TGTGCCACCAGCAGAGGGGGACAGGGTCTAGGTGGCTACACCTTC.

This rearrangement joins TRBV4-1 to TRBJ1-6; 7 bases match TRBD1. J was trimmed by 7 bases and V by 2 bases; bases with no gene match: 11. The CDR3 covers 17 residues. CDR1 is MGHRA, CDR2 YSYEKL, per germline. The CDR3, as DNA: TGCGCCAGCAGCCAAACAGGGGCAGGGGCGATCAATTCACCCCTCCACTTT. Amino acids: CASSQTGAGAINSPLHF.

CDR3 bases: TGCGCCAGCAGCCAAGATAGACAGGGGGTACAGCCCCAGCATTTT. It encodes CASSQDRQGVQPQHF. The rearrangement links TRBV4-3 to TRBJ1-5; 9 nucleotides align to TRBD1. CDR1 is LGHNA and CDR2 is YSLEER in the germline V gene. The CDR3 is made up of 15 amino acids. Trimming cost V 0 bases and J 7 bases; bases outside gene matches: 4.

The genes are TRBV28 and TRBJ1-3; 8 nucleotides agree with TRBD1. Trimming cost V 6 bases and J 0 bases; bases outside gene matches: 10. Germline V gives CDR1 MDHEN, CDR2 SYDVKM. This CDR3 has 17 residues. In DNA, the CDR3 is TGTGCCAGCAGAGCCGGCGGGACAGGCTTCTCTGGAAACACCATATATTTT. Translating gives CASRAGGTGFSGNTIYF.

This clone was recorded only once. The chain is built from TRBV7-2 and TRBJ1-6, with D hard to call. The CDR3 extends over 15 amino acids. CDR1 SGHTA and CDR2 FQGNSA come from the germline V gene. Trimming stripped 5 bases from V and 7 bases from J, with 15 bases between. The CDR3 sequence is CASSPLPGVNSPLHF. The CDR3 DNA sequence: TGTGCCAGCAGCCCGCTGCCGGGAGTGAATTCACCCCTCCACTTT. Full variable domain (missing parts from reference TRBV7-2 and TRBJ1-6): GAGVSQSPSNKVTEKGKDVELRCDPISGHTALYWYRQSLGQGLEFLIYFQGNSAPDKSGLPSDRFSAERTGGSVSTLTIQRTQQEDSAVYLCASSPLPGVNSPLHFGNGTRLTVT.

The CDR3 spells CASSYGTGGTYEQYF. The CDR3 coding sequence is TGTGCCAGCAGCTACGGGACAGGGGGTACCTACGAGCAGTACTTC. The gene calls are TRBV5-6 and TRBJ2-7, with 11 bases matching TRBD1. V lost 3 bases to trimming and J lost 2 bases; unmatched junction nucleotides: 4. The CDR3 totals 15 residues. Germline V gene lookup returns CDR1 SGHDT and CDR2 YYEEEE.

The genes are TRBV4-2 and TRBJ2-7; TRBD1 might be the D (5 bases). Germline assignment: CDR1 LGHNA and CDR2 YNFKEQ. Trimming stripped 1 base from V and 0 bases from J, with 7 bases between. This CDR3 spans 14 amino acids. CDR3 DNA sequence: TGTGCCAGCAGCCAAGCAAGGGGCTCCTACGAGCAGTACTTC. The encoded protein is CASSQARGSYEQYF.

The chain links TRBV15 to TRBJ1-5; TRBD1 might be the D (6 bases). The germline CDR1 and CDR2 sequences are LNHNV and YYDKDF (reference sequence). With 8 bases removed from V and 6 bases from J, the gap between germline ends came to 11 bases. CDR3 size: 12 residues. CDR3 loop: CATRTESQPQHF. The CDR3, as DNA: TGTGCCACCCGGACAGAGAGTCAGCCCCAGCATTTT.

The chain couples TRBV7-6 to TRBJ2-5; maybe TRBD2 (7 bases). CDR1 is SGHVS, CDR2 FNYEAQ, per germline. The CDR3 sequence is 14 residues long. The V end lost 5 bases, the J end lost 9 bases, and 19 bases lay between the germline ends. Written as DNA, the CDR3 is TGTGCCAGCAGCCCCGGGGGGCCCCCCATGGCCCAGTACTTC. Its translation is CASSPGGPPMAQYF.

The chain has TRBV5-6 and TRBJ1-2, with 10 bases lining up with TRBD1. The CDR3 contains 15 residues. V trimming: 2 bases; J trimming: 4 bases; junction bases outside the gene matches: 5. CDR1 and CDR2 from the germline V gene are SGHDT and YYEEEE. The CDR3 is CASSFDRGLIYGYTF. CDR3 DNA sequence: TGTGCCAGCAGCTTCGACAGGGGGCTAATCTATGGCTACACCTTC. The full variable domain, in which reference TRBV5-6 and TRBJ1-2 provide the parts outside the CDR3, is DAGVTQSPTHLIKTRGQQVTLRCSPKSGHDTVSWYQQALGQGPQFIFQYYEEEERQRGNFPDRFSGHQFPNYSSELNVNALLLGDSALYLCASSFDRGLIYGYTFGSGTRLTVV.